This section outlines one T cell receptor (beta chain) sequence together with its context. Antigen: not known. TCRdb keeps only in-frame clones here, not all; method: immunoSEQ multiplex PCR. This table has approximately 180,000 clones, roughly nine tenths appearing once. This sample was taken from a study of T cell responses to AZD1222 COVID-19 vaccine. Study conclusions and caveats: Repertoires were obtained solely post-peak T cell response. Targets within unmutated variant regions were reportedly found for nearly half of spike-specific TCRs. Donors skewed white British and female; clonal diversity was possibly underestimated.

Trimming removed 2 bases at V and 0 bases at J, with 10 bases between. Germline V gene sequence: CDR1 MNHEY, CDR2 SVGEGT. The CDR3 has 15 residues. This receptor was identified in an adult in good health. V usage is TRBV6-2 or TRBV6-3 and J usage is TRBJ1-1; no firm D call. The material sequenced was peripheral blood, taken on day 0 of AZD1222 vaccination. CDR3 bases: TGTGCCAGCAGTTACGTGCTGGGGATGAACACTGAAGCTTTCTTT. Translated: CASSYVLGMNTEAFF.